This T cell receptor beta chain was recovered during a study of T cells in Graves' hyperthyroidism and ophthalmopathy. The CDR3 regions of TCR beta were amplified from RNA transcripts. RT-PCR in the first round (using the HTBI primer set) targeted the TCR CDR3. TCRdb re-derived calls from the multiplex PCR reads in MiXCR, one entry per CDR3 protein. The top ten clones hold 15% to 19% of a sample with around 690,000 distinct CDR3 sequences, approximately 15% of them seen once. CDR3 length: 14 residues. The V end was cut by 0 bases, the J end by 9 bases, with 16 bases between. The germline V gene has CDR1 SGHRS and CDR2 YFSETQ. Hyperthyroidism patients were newly diagnosed, had disease duration under 2 months, and were aged 18 to 65 years. This clonotype was counted many times.

This TCR was recovered from a man over 45 with Graves' hyperthyroidism. The chain combines TRBV5-1 with TRBJ2-7, with unresolved D. The sequencing input was blood. The DNA for the CDR3 is TGCGCCAGCAGCTTGGGTGGAACCTACGAAGGGCAGTACTTC. Protein product: CASSLGGTYEGQYF.